This T cell receptor beta chain was captured by sequencing in a study of blood T cell repertoires in COVID-19. Study-level information: Researchers got acute and convalescent COVID-19 samples from the United States, Italy and Spain. Sample material is recorded as cDNA or gDNA derived from T cells, B-cell-depleted T cells, or PBMCs.

Original data processing: Estimates of nucleated cell counts were drawn from the amplification of reference gene primers. Here immunoSEQ multiplex PCR was the method, and the copy in TCRdb shows in-frame clones only, minus some. The V and J calls and clone size are taken from that table; D and trimming were inferred from the DNA. The sample holds about 160,000 clones, approximately 84% seen once. The V end lost 4 bases, the J end lost 8 bases, and 18 bases lay between the germline ends. CDR1 is KGHSY and CDR2 is FQNENV in the germline V gene. This CDR3 has 15 amino acids. This clone was observed a handful of times.

The sequenced sample was peripheral blood. V usage is TRBV16 and J usage is TRBJ1-5; D gene ambiguous. This TCR was sampled from a man between 40 and 49 years old with acute or convalescent COVID-19. The DNA of the CDR3 is TGTGCCAGCAGCCCGAACGGAGCCCCCGGAGAGCCCCAGCATTTT. As protein: CASSPNGAPGEPQHF.